The 10 T cell receptor beta chains listed next were all sequenced from one sample in a study of cytomegalovirus exposure and HLA in healthy donors. A multiplex PCR was run with 60 Vbeta primers and 13 Jbeta primers. Assay used: immunoSEQ multiplex PCR; TCRdb lists only in-frame clones, some missing. The data hold roughly 120,000 clones, with about 80% observed a single time. Sequencing input: PBMCs. All receptors derive from a woman aged 25 to 39 in good health and CMV-seropositive.

The V call is TRBV2, the J call TRBJ2-7; tentative D call: TRBD2 (6 bases). The ends were cut back, 8 bases at V and 2 bases at J, with 13 bases in the middle. The CDR3 covers 13 residues. Per the germline V gene, CDR1 is SNHLY and CDR2 is FYNNEI. CDR3 nucleotide sequence: TGTGCCAGCGTCGGCGGGGATACCTACGAGCAGTACTTC. Amino acid sequence: CASVGGDTYEQYF.

The chain couples TRBV5-1 to TRBJ2-2; TRBD1 matches at 10 bases. Trimming at V came to 4 bases and at J to 4 bases, leaving 4 bases not matched to a gene. The germline V gene encodes CDR1 SGHRS and CDR2 YFSETQ. This CDR3 is built from 15 residues. The DNA for the CDR3 is TGCGCCAGCAGCACGGGACAGGGGATCACCGGGGAGCTGTTTTTT. It specifies CASSTGQGITGELFF.

This clone was seen a single time. The V and J genes are TRBV19 and TRBJ2-5; D perhaps matches TRBD1 (6 bases). The last part of the DNA fits TRBJ2-7 better; the J call may be wrong. There are 15 residues in the CDR3. Germline loops: CDR1 LNHDA, CDR2 SQIVND (reference sequence). The CDR3 coding sequence is TGTGCCAGTAGTATAAACAGGGTGGGGCTCTACGAGCAGTACTTC. Amino acids: CASSINRVGLYEQYF.

This clone was counted a few times. V and J are TRBV5-4 and TRBJ2-7, with 10 bases aligning to TRBD1. The J segment lost 4 bases and the V segment lost 4 bases, leaving 5 bases of the junction unmatched. The germline CDR1 and CDR2 sequences are SGHNT and YYREEE (reference sequence). The CDR3 covers 14 residues. In DNA form, the CDR3 reads TGTGCCAGCAGCGGCGGGACAGGGGTTTACGAGCAGTACTTC. Residues: CASSGGTGVYEQYF.

The V gene is TRBV7-8, the J gene TRBJ2-7, with 13 bases aligning to TRBD2. The CDR3 spans 17 residues. Germline assignment: CDR1 SGHVS and CDR2 FQNEAQ. V shed 4 bases, J shed 3 bases, and the junction held 9 bases outside the gene matches. The CDR3 coding sequence is TGTGCCAGCAGCTCCGGACTAGCGGGAGCCCCAGGCTACGAGCAGTACTTC. Translation gives CASSSGLAGAPGYEQYF.

V gene TRBV9 combines with J gene TRBJ1-1; 9 bases are a match to TRBD1. This CDR3 spans 14 amino acids. Germline CDR1 is SGDLS and CDR2 is YYNGEE. The ends lost 0 bases at V and 7 bases at J; junction bases unmatched: 4. CDR3 sequence reads: CASSVAVTGGEAFF. The CDR3 DNA follows: TGTGCCAGCAGCGTAGCAGTGACAGGGGGTGAAGCTTTCTTT.

The genes are TRBV27 and TRBJ1-1; D gene unclear. Deletions cut 6 bases from V and 4 bases from J, with 9 bases between. Germline CDR1 reads MNHEY; CDR2 reads SMNVEV (reference sequence). The CDR3 has 12 amino acids. Written as DNA, the CDR3 is TGTGCCAGCAGAACTGGAGGCACTGAAGCTTTCTTT. Translated: CASRTGGTEAFF.

The CDR3 is CASSGTSGIAPDTQYF. CDR3 DNA sequence: TGTGCCAGCAGCGGTACTAGCGGGATCGCCCCAGATACGCAGTATTTT. V usage is TRBV9 and J usage is TRBJ2-3, with 10 bases fitting TRBD2. This CDR3 is built from 16 residues. The J segment lost 4 bases and the V segment lost 3 bases, leaving 8 bases of the junction unmatched. Germline V lookup: CDR1 SGDLS, CDR2 YYNGEE.

This chain links TRBV5-6 with TRBJ2-1; unclear D gene. The CDR3 length is 16 residues. Trimming shortened V by 0 bases and J by 0 bases, and 10 bases separated the two germline ends. Germline V gene sequence: CDR1 SGHDT, CDR2 YYEEEE. This CDR3 is CASSLGPISSYNEQFF. In DNA, the CDR3 is TGTGCCAGCAGCTTGGGCCCGATTAGCTCCTACAATGAGCAGTTCTTC.

The chain links TRBV19 to TRBJ2-3; 11 bases are shared with TRBD2. After removal of 2 bases from V and 5 bases from J, the junction contained 3 bases not matched to a gene. This CDR3 has 15 amino acids. Germline loops: CDR1 LNHDA, CDR2 SQIVND (reference sequence). The DNA for the CDR3 is TGTGCCAGTAGTATAACTAGCGGGAGCCAAGATACGCAGTATTTT. Its protein is CASSITSGSQDTQYF.